This T cell receptor (beta chain) derives from a study of blood T cell repertoires in COVID-19. Study as a whole: Samples of COVID-19 (acute and convalescent) were obtained from the United States, Italy and Spain. Nucleic acid was either cDNA or gDNA, and it came from T cells, B-cell-depleted T cells, or PBMCs.

Authors' methods: It was from reference gene primer amplification that nucleated cell counts were estimated. Some clones are missing from TCRdb's copy, which holds only in-frame ones; the method was immunoSEQ multiplex PCR. V and J calls plus clone size are reproduced from that table; the DNA served to infer D and trimming. The sample carries about 150,000 clones, roughly 84% recorded once. Trimming cost V 6 bases and J 5 bases; bases outside gene matches: 11. The germline V gene has CDR1 LNHDA and CDR2 SQIVND (reference sequence). This CDR3 is built from 15 residues. The sample taken for sequencing was peripheral blood. The clonotype comes from a man between 70 and 80 years old with acute or convalescent COVID-19. The chain couples TRBV19 to TRBJ2-5; 8 bases map to TRBD1. The CDR3 is CASSVLRGPGETQYF. Written as DNA, the CDR3 is TGTGCCAGTAGCGTCCTCAGGGGGCCCGGGGAGACCCAGTACTTC.